This T cell receptor beta chain appears in the sequencing data of a study of OX40 agonist ivuxolimab in advanced cancers. Background on the study: Partial responses were recorded for three patients, including one with hepatocellular carcinoma and two with cutaneous melanoma.

Only in-frame clones appear in the TCRdb table, and some are missing; sequencing was by immunoSEQ multiplex PCR. The data hold 20,000 to 25,000 clones, with around 84% observed a single time. This CDR3 has 17 residues. Trimming took 5 bases from V and 4 from J; bases not matched to a gene: 13. The germline V gene has CDR1 SGHTA and CDR2 FQGTGA. The J gene is TRBJ2-2, the V gene TRBV7-3; 7 positions match TRBD1. The sequenced sample was CD4+ or CD8+ T cells sorted from blood, obtained in a trial of the OX40 agonist ivuxolimab. This clonotype was obtained from an adult with an advanced solid tumor such as melanoma, head and neck, liver or kidney cancer. For the CDR3, the DNA is TGTGCCAGCAGCCGGTCCCGACAGGGTATGGGCACCGGGGAGCTGTTTTTT. Translation: CASSRSRQGMGTGELFF. The variable domain in full, with the rest retrieved from reference TRBV7-3 and TRBJ2-2, is GAGVSQTPSNKVTEKGKYVELRCDPISGHTALYWYRQSLGQGPEFLIYFQGTGAADDSGLPNDRFFAVRPEGSVSTLKIQRTERGDSAVYLCASSRSRQGMGTGELFFGEGSRLTVL.